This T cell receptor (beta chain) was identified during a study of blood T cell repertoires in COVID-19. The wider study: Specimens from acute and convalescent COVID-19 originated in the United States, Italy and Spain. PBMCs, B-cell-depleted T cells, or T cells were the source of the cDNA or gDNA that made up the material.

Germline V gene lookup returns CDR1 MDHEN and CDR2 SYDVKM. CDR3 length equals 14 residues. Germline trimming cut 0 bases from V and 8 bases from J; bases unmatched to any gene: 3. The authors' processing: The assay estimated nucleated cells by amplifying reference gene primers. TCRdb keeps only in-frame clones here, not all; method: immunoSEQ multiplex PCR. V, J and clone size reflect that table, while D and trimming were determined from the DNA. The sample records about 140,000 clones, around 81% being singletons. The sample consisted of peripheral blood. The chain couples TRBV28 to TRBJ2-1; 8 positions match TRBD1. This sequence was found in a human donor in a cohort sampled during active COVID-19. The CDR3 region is CASSLWQGADEQFF. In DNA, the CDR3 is TGTGCCAGCAGTTTATGGCAGGGGGCGGATGAGCAGTTCTTC.